This entry is about one TCR beta chain. The source of the sample is a study of blood T cell repertoires in COVID-19. In the study overall: Researchers got acute and convalescent COVID-19 samples from the United States, Italy and Spain.

Participants were aged roughly 18 to 90 years, lived in over 20 US areas, and enrolled virtually. Authors' processing steps: Nucleated cell counts were estimated from reference gene primer amplification. Clones were read by immunoSEQ multiplex PCR, and TCRdb kept only the in-frame ones, dropping some. V and J calls and clone size follow that table, whereas D and trimming were derived from the DNA. The sample lists 200,000 to 250,000 clones, roughly 80% seen once, with approximately 1.3% in the top ten. The CDR3 has 16 residues. CDR1 is MGHRA and CDR2 is YSYEKL in the germline V gene. Trimming shortened V by 5 bases and J by 7 bases, and 23 bases separated the two germline ends.

This clonotype was sampled from a woman in her thirties or forties with acute COVID-19. Material for sequencing was PBMCs or T cells enriched from blood (not recorded which). This rearrangement joins TRBV4-1 to TRBJ1-1, with TRBD1 as a possible D gene (6 bases). The CDR3 DNA reads TGCGCCAGCAGCTCAGGCCTCGACAGGCCCAGGGGTGAAGCTTTCTTT. Its translation is CASSSGLDRPRGEAFF.